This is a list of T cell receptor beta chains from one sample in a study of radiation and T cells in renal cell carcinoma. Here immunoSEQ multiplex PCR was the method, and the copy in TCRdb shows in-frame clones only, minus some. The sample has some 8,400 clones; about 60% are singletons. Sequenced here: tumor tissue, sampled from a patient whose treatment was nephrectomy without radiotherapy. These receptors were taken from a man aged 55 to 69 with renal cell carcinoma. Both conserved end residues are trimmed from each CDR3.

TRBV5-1	ASSLESSYEQY
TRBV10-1	ASRPENTGELF
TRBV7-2	ASKLGGGGGNTIY
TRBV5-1	ASSTGSGQVTEAF
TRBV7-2	ASRGGETQY
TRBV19	ASSPRQVLNTEAF
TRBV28	ASSPTPGTGGTSSYNEQF
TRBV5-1	ASSLRDPHRANEKLF
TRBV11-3	ASSLGTGDFQETQY
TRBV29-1	SVGNRDTGELF
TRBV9	ASSVASGRGTQY
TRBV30	AWSVRWSGSFTGELF
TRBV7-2	ASSHGSLQPQH
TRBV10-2	ASSGATGTLNNEQF
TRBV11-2	ASSSLQGRRGTQY
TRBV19	ASKVTSTDTQY
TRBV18	ASSPAGDRSGYT
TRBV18	ASSPSTGASGNTIY
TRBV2	ASTLEGVLTEAF
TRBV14	ASGIGAGGPYEQY
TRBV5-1	ASSTGQGNNSPLH
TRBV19	ASSPMTNSPLH
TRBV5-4	ASSRPGSGGYT
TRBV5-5	ASSSLAGGETQY
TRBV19	ASSIRFDAF
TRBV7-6	ASSLGTNTEAF
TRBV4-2	ASSPSGGSVHEQF
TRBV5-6	ASSLGPDQPQH
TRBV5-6	ASSVYTTKNIQY
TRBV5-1	ASSTANKETQY
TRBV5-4	ASSSVKGTGQYEQY
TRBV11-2	ASSPRGGARGQETQY
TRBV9	ASSVSGTGNSPLH
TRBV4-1	ASSPPTGEGTEAF
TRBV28	ASSRPFPDRGEKLF
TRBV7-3	ASSPGPGYYEQY
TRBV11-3	ASSPSGTSGSVTYNEQF
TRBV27	ASSLYGTAATEAF
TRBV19	ASIAGPLKGGYT
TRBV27	ASSLSGNIQY
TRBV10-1	ASSEMGSTEAF
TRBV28	ASSPGGRAF
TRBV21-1	ANWTGVNTEAF
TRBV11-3	ASSFYVGQLNTEAF
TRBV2	ASSEMAGGKETQY
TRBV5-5	ASSAGTSGIYYEQY
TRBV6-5	ASTPPQGGTEAF
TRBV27	ASSFPGDTQY
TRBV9	ASSPRGGWSYEQY
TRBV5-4	ASSFLAGNTEAF
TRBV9	ASSASGANVLT
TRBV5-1	ASSLGSVTLRETQY
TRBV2	ASNGGTDTQY
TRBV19	ASSDGGVETQY